Each of the 25 T cell receptor beta chains below was sequenced from the same sample in a study of cytomegalovirus exposure and HLA in healthy donors. The PCR contained 60 Vbeta and 13 Jbeta primers. Produced via immunoSEQ multiplex PCR; TCRdb's table is partial and in-frame only. The clone table shows under 200,000 clones, with the ten largest holding about 0.81%. Sequencing was carried out using PBMCs. All receptors come from a woman between 18 and 30 years old in good health and CMV-seropositive.

The chain couples TRBV6-1 to TRBJ1-5; no reliable D call. Deletions cut 7 bases from V and 0 bases from J, with 13 bases between. CDR3 size: 15 residues. Germline values: CDR1 MNHNS, CDR2 SASEGT. The CDR3 DNA sequence: TGTGCCAGCATAAAGCTGAGCTATAGCAATCAGCCCCAGCATTTT. It translates to CASIKLSYSNQPQHF.

The chain couples TRBV27 to TRBJ1-2; 8 bases align to TRBD1. Germline V gene sequence: CDR1 MNHEY, CDR2 SMNVEV (reference sequence). V shed 2 bases, J shed 4 bases, and the junction held 3 bases outside the gene matches. The CDR3 has 14 residues. As DNA, the CDR3 is TGTGCCAGCAGTTTAGACAGGGGACTCTATGGCTACACCTTC. Amino acid sequence: CASSLDRGLYGYTF.

The chain couples TRBV4-1 to TRBJ2-4; 8 nucleotides match TRBD1. Trimming took 1 base from V and 3 from J; bases not matched to a gene: 11. The CDR3 length is 18 residues. The germline V gene encodes CDR1 MGHRA and CDR2 YSYEKL. The DNA for the CDR3 is TGCGCCAGCAGCCAAGGGCAGGGGGCGTTCGGGAACAAAAACATTCAGTACTTC. As protein: CASSQGQGAFGNKNIQYF.

V and J are TRBV30 and TRBJ1-2; 9 bases line up with TRBD1. Germline V gives CDR1 GTSNPN, CDR2 SVGIG (reference sequence). The CDR3 has 14 residues. Trimming removed 4 bases from V and 7 bases from J; junction bases left unmatched: 10. CDR3: CAWNLGQGDRGYTF. In DNA, the CDR3 is TGTGCCTGGAACTTGGGACAGGGTGATCGTGGCTACACCTTC.

The chain uses TRBV7-9 and TRBJ2-1; TRBD2 matches at 8 bases. The CDR3 consists of 12 residues. V was pared by 3 bases and J by 12 bases, with 4 bases of the junction left unmatched. Germline V gene data show CDR1 as SEHNR and CDR2 as FQNEAQ (reference sequence). CDR3 DNA sequence: TGTGCCAGCAGCTTCCAGGGACTAGTGCAGTTCTTC. It specifies CASSFQGLVQFF.

This rearrangement joins TRBV19 to TRBJ2-3, with TRBD2 matching over 9 bases. The trim removed 3 bases at V and 6 bases at J, leaving 4 bases unmatched. The CDR3 sequence is 14 residues long. The germline V gene has CDR1 LNHDA and CDR2 SQIVND (reference sequence). The CDR3 sequence: CASSIGTSLDTQYF. The CDR3 DNA reads as TGTGCCAGTAGTATTGGGACTAGCCTCGATACGCAGTATTTT.

J is TRBJ1-1 and V is TRBV6-5; 7 bases match TRBD1. V lost 2 bases, J lost 5 bases, and 8 bases stayed unmatched. Germline V gene sequence: CDR1 MNHEY, CDR2 SVGAGI. This CDR3 has 15 residues. This CDR3 is CASSYEEGARTEAFF. The CDR3 DNA reads TGTGCCAGCAGTTACGAGGAGGGGGCGCGAACTGAAGCTTTCTTT.

CDR3: CAIRAGTSGPNEQFF. The CDR3 DNA follows: TGTGCCATCAGAGCCGGGACTAGCGGGCCGAATGAGCAGTTCTTC. The chain recombines TRBV10-3 with TRBJ2-1, with 12 bases fitting TRBD2. Germline assignment: CDR1 ENHRY and CDR2 SYGVKD. CDR3 length: 15 residues. Trimming cost V 6 bases and J 7 bases; bases outside gene matches: 7.

V is TRBV7-9 and J is TRBJ1-1; 7 nucleotides line up with TRBD1. The CDR3 spans 17 residues. Trimming took 4 bases from V and 0 from J; bases not matched to a gene: 11. Germline V gives CDR1 SEHNR, CDR2 FQNEAQ (reference sequence). CDR3 protein: CASSWGLRQGMNTEAFF. The CDR3 coding sequence is TGTGCCAGCAGCTGGGGTTTGCGACAGGGAATGAACACTGAAGCTTTCTTT.

The chain employs TRBV4-3 and TRBJ1-2, with D perhaps TRBD1 (5 bases). There are 15 residues in the CDR3. The germline V gene has CDR1 LGHNA and CDR2 YSLEER. V was shortened by 1 base and J by 6 bases, with 15 bases between the two germline ends. CDR3 loop: CASSQGQGLVDGYTF. The CDR3 nucleotides are TGCGCCAGCAGCCAAGGGCAGGGATTAGTGGATGGCTACACCTTC.

Note on this clone: Different DNA sequences within this sample yield the same CDR3. The gene calls are TRBV5-1 and TRBJ2-3; D remains unclear. Trimming shortened V by 0 bases and J by 0 bases, and 8 bases separated the two germline ends. There are 15 residues in the CDR3. CDR1 SGHRS and CDR2 YFSETQ come from the germline V gene. CDR3: CASSLVGGSTDTQYF. The CDR3 coding sequence is TGCGCCAGCAGCTTGGTCGGCGGCAGCACAGATACGCAGTATTTT. Full variable domain (remainder filled in from reference TRBV5-1 and TRBJ2-3): KAGVTQTPRYLIKTRGQQVTLSCSPISGHRSVSWYQQTPGQGLQFLFEYFSETQRNKGNFPGRFSGRQFSNSRSEMNVSTLELGDSALYLCASSLVGGSTDTQYFGPGTRLTVL.

The chain links TRBV2 to TRBJ1-4, with 10 bases identical to TRBD1. CDR3 length: 15 amino acids. Trimming removed 8 bases from V and 8 bases from J; junction bases left unmatched: 11. Germline V gene lookup returns CDR1 SNHLY and CDR2 FYNNEI. CDR3 bases: TGTGCCAGCCTAAGGGACAGGGGAGATCGAGAAAAACTGTTTTTT. As protein: CASLRDRGDREKLFF.

The chain has TRBV28 and TRBJ1-2; D remains unclear. V was cut by 5 bases and J by 4 bases, with 11 bases left in between. The CDR3 contains 13 residues. CDR1 MDHEN and CDR2 SYDVKM come from the germline V gene. The CDR3 region has the DNA TGTGCCAGCAGTCGACTCCCCCTCTATGGCTACACCTTC. Its protein is CASSRLPLYGYTF.

The V gene is TRBV5-6, the J gene TRBJ2-5; D is possibly TRBD2 (6 bases). The CDR3 has 12 amino acids. V was clipped by 7 bases and J by 3 bases, with 10 bases between them. Per germline, CDR1 SGHDT and CDR2 YYEEEE. The CDR3 reads CASFGGEETQYF. CDR3 nucleotide sequence: TGTGCCAGCTTCGGAGGGGAAGAGACCCAGTACTTC. Looking up the rest from reference TRBV5-6 and TRBJ2-5 gives the full variable domain: DAGVTQSPTHLIKTRGQQVTLRCSPKSGHDTVSWYQQALGQGPQFIFQYYEEEERQRGNFPDRFSGHQFPNYSSELNVNALLLGDSALYLCASFGGEETQYFGPGTRLLVL.

The chain links TRBV4-1 to TRBJ2-3; TRBD1 might be the D (6 bases). The germline gives CDR1 MGHRA, CDR2 YSYEKL. Deletions cut 5 bases from V and 3 bases from J, with 18 bases between. This CDR3 comprises 16 residues. Here the CDR3 DNA reads TGCGCCAGCAGCTCGTGGACAGCCGATATGACAGATACGCAGTATTTT. It codes for CASSSWTADMTDTQYF.

The chain combines TRBV15 with TRBJ2-7; D may be TRBD1 (5 bases). CDR3 length: 14 residues. V shed 0 bases and J shed 1 base, with 7 bases lying between them. Germline lookup yields CDR1 LNHNV and CDR2 YYDKDF (reference sequence). In DNA form, the CDR3 reads TGTGCCACCAGCAGAGATAGACAGTCCTACGAGCAGTACTTC. It encodes CATSRDRQSYEQYF.

V gene TRBV11-3 combines with J gene TRBJ2-2; TRBD2 might be the D (6 bases). The germline CDR1 and CDR2 sequences are SGHNT and YENEEA. Trimming cost V 4 bases and J 5 bases, with 17 bases left between them. The CDR3 spans 16 residues. The CDR3 reads CASSSRARGGTGELFF. CDR3 coding DNA: TGTGCCAGCAGCTCTAGGGCGCGGGGAGGAACCGGGGAGCTGTTTTTT.

The CDR3 nucleotides are TGCGCCAGCAGCGTCGGTGCCGGGGAGCTGTTTTTT. This translates into CASSVGAGELFF. J is TRBJ2-2 and V is TRBV5-1; D gene unclear. The V gene lost 4 bases and the J gene lost 6 bases, with 7 bases spanning the gap. From germline, CDR1 is SGHRS and CDR2 YFSETQ. The CDR3 covers 12 residues.

The rearrangement uses TRBV19 and TRBJ2-2, with TRBD1 matching 8 bases. Germline V gene lookup returns CDR1 LNHDA and CDR2 SQIVND (reference sequence). There are 17 residues in the CDR3. The V segment lost 5 bases and the J segment 5 bases; nucleotides outside the gene matches: 13. The CDR3 reads CASSFSGGTGKTGELFF. CDR3 in DNA: TGTGCCAGTAGTTTCTCCGGTGGGACAGGCAAAACCGGGGAGCTGTTTTTT.

This chain joins TRBV25-1 and TRBJ2-5; 7 nucleotides agree with TRBD2. The junction had 6 bases not matched to a gene; V was cut back by 3 bases and J by 2 bases. This CDR3 has 15 amino acids. Looked up from germline, CDR1 is MGHDK and CDR2 is SYGVNS. The CDR3 DNA reads TGTGCCAGCAGTGAGCGGTCTAGCGGACAAGAGACCCAGTACTTC. This sequence encodes CASSERSSGQETQYF.

The chain combines TRBV15 with TRBJ1-4; possible D gene TRBD1, 5 bases. Germline-derived CDR1 and CDR2 are LNHNV and YYDKDF (reference sequence). The CDR3 consists of 19 residues. V was shortened by 2 bases and J by 2 bases, with 21 bases between the two germline ends. CDR3 loop: CATSRNPSSWGGTNEKLFF. The CDR3 DNA reads TGTGCCACCAGCAGAAACCCCTCTTCTTGGGGGGGGACTAATGAAAAACTGTTTTTT.

The rearrangement links TRBV5-1 to TRBJ2-2; D not resolved. Germline V gene lookup returns CDR1 SGHRS and CDR2 YFSETQ. The CDR3 consists of 15 residues. The germline V and J ends were trimmed by 4 bases and 8 bases, with 18 bases remaining between them. The CDR3 sequence: CASSLARDSWGELFF. For the CDR3, the DNA is TGCGCCAGCAGCCTGGCGCGAGACTCATGGGGGGAGCTGTTTTTT. The complete variable domain, with remaining parts taken from reference TRBV5-1 and TRBJ2-2, reads KAGVTQTPRYLIKTRGQQVTLSCSPISGHRSVSWYQQTPGQGLQFLFEYFSETQRNKGNFPGRFSGRQFSNSRSEMNVSTLELGDSALYLCASSLARDSWGELFFGEGSRLTVL.

The genes are TRBV11-3 and TRBJ1-1; 7 bases agree with TRBD1. Trimming at V came to 1 base and at J to 5 bases, leaving 10 bases not matched to a gene. Germline CDR1 is SGHNT and CDR2 is YENEEA. This CDR3 contains 16 residues. The CDR3 protein is CASSLGIGAGGTEAFF. DNA of the CDR3: TGTGCCAGCAGCTTAGGAATTGGTGCAGGGGGTACTGAAGCTTTCTTT.

CDR3 sequence (DNA): TGTGCCAGCAGTGATCAGGGGGCCTCCTACGAGCAGTACTTC. This encodes CASSDQGASYEQYF. The gene calls are TRBV2 and TRBJ2-7; 8 nucleotides agree with TRBD1. The J segment lost 0 bases and the V segment lost 3 bases, leaving 1 base of the junction unmatched. Germline CDR1 is SNHLY and CDR2 is FYNNEI. CDR3 size: 14 residues.

The V call is TRBV19, the J call TRBJ2-2; TRBD2 aligns across 14 bases. Germline V CDR1 and CDR2: LNHDA, SQIVND (reference sequence). After removal of 6 bases from V and 7 bases from J, the junction contained 10 bases not matched to a gene. CDR3 length: 17 amino acids. CDR3 sequence reads: CASSPGLAGDGNGELFF. The CDR3 bases are TGTGCCAGTAGCCCGGGACTAGCGGGAGACGGGAACGGGGAGCTGTTTTTT.